The 13 T cell receptor beta chains presented below share a single source sample, sequenced in a study of patients and donors after allogeneic stem cell transplantation. From the RT-PCR reads, TCRdb called clonotypes with MiXCR, one entry per CDR3 protein. The sample records about a million distinct CDR3 sequences, approximately 19% being singletons. The material sequenced was blood, either unsorted or a sorted T cell fraction (not recorded which). Receptors originate from a human donor who was either an allogeneic HSCT recipient or a stem cell or donor lymphocyte infusion donor (not recorded which). It is not recorded whose cells these are; they may come from a transplant donor.

This clonotype occurred many times. The chain employs TRBV4-1 and TRBJ2-3, with no clear D. Germline-derived CDR1 and CDR2 are MGHRA and YSYEKL. Trimming removed 0 bases at V and 6 bases at J, with 7 bases between. The CDR3 consists of 13 residues. The CDR3 loop is CASSQDGVDTQYF. The DNA of the CDR3 is TGCGCCAGCAGCCAAGACGGAGTTGATACGCAGTATTTT.

This clonotype turned up a few times. V is TRBV12-3 or TRBV12-4 and J is TRBJ2-7; D could derive from TRBD1 or TRBD2 (6 bases each). The CDR3 is 17 amino acids. The germline V and J ends were trimmed by 0 bases and 0 bases, with 15 bases remaining between them. The CDR3, as DNA: TGTGCCAGCAGTTTAGCGCTAGGGGGGAGGAGCTCCTACGAGCAGTACTTC. Translated: CASSLALGGRSSYEQYF.

The genes are TRBV7-2 and TRBJ2-1; D possibly corresponds to TRBD2 (6 bases). Germline V gives CDR1 SGHTA, CDR2 FQGNSA. This CDR3 is 12 amino acids long. Trimming cost V 8 bases and J 7 bases, with 12 bases left between them. The CDR3 is CASREGRNEQFF. The DNA of the CDR3 is TGTGCCAGCCGCGAGGGGAGGAATGAGCAGTTCTTC.

This clonotype has a count of ten or more. The chain links TRBV20-1 to TRBJ2-5; tentatively, D is TRBD2 (7 bases). The germline V gene encodes CDR1 DFQATT and CDR2 SNEGSKA (reference sequence). V lost 1 base to trimming and J lost 5 bases, with 20 bases between them. The CDR3 runs to 16 residues. The DNA for the CDR3 is TGCAGTGCTAGAGGAGAAGGGGGAGGGCCCGGTGAGACCCAGTACTTC. Translated, it gives CSARGEGGGPGETQYF.

The rearrangement links TRBV6-1 to TRBJ2-5; 10 positions match TRBD1. CDR1 and CDR2 (germline): MNHNS, SASEGT. This CDR3 has 15 amino acids. The ends lost 6 bases at V and 5 bases at J; junction bases unmatched: 9. CDR3 sequence: CASRPMRQGAETQYF. The CDR3 region has the DNA TGTGCCAGCAGACCTATGAGACAGGGGGCTGAGACCCAGTACTTC.

The sample holds a few counts of this clonotype. The gene calls are TRBV4-1 and TRBJ2-1, with 8 bases matching TRBD2. J lost 1 base, V lost 7 bases, and 6 bases had no gene match. The CDR3 is 15 amino acids. The germline CDR1 and CDR2 sequences are MGHRA and YSYEKL. CDR3 sequence: CASKVAGKSYNEQFF. DNA for the CDR3: TGCGCCAGCAAAGTAGCGGGGAAGTCCTACAATGAGCAGTTCTTC.

This clonotype has just a few counts. V is TRBV20-1 and J is TRBJ1-2, with 8 bases lining up with TRBD1. Germline loops: CDR1 DFQATT, CDR2 SNEGSKA (reference sequence). The CDR3 sequence is 15 residues long. Trimming took 0 bases from V and 1 from J; bases not matched to a gene: 4. CDR3 bases: TGCAGTGCTAGAGATAACAGGGGGGGTAACTATGGCTACACCTTC. Translated, it gives CSARDNRGGNYGYTF.

The gene calls are TRBV12-3 or TRBV12-4 and TRBJ2-3; D is ambiguous. Trimming took 7 bases from V and 3 from J, leaving 17 bases between them. The CDR3 covers 15 residues. CDR3 sequence: CASKRPGPWTDTQYF. In DNA form, the CDR3 reads TGTGCCAGCAAGAGACCGGGCCCCTGGACAGATACGCAGTATTTT.

At least ten counts were recorded for this clonotype. CDR3 DNA: TGCAGTGCTGGACGGTTTTTCAGCTCCTACGAGCAGTACTTC. It specifies CSAGRFFSSYEQYF. The genes are TRBV20-1 and TRBJ2-7; the D is unclear. Per germline, CDR1 DFQATT and CDR2 SNEGSKA (reference sequence). Trimming removed 5 bases at V and 0 bases at J, with 14 bases between. The CDR3 covers 14 residues.

Only a few counts were recorded for this clonotype. The CDR3 DNA follows: TGCAGTGCTAGTCTCGCGGGGCGGCCTGAGACCCAGTACTTC. This gives the protein CSASLAGRPETQYF. The J gene is TRBJ2-5, the V gene TRBV20-1; TRBD2 is a possible D gene (6 bases). V shed 3 bases and J shed 5 bases, with 16 bases lying between them. The germline gives CDR1 DFQATT, CDR2 SNEGSKA (reference sequence). This CDR3 is built from 14 residues.

The rearrangement joins TRBV12-3 or TRBV12-4 to TRBJ2-6; TRBD1 aligns across 8 bases. Trimming cost V 6 bases and J 0 bases; bases outside gene matches: 7. The length of the CDR3 is 17 residues. The CDR3 DNA follows: TGTGCCAGCAGGGGGACAGGCGGGCTCTCTGGGGCCAACGTCCTGACTTTC. It specifies CASRGTGGLSGANVLTF.

CDR3 sequence reads: CASRAGTGDSPLHF. CDR3 bases: TGTGCCAGCAGGGCCGGGACAGGGGATTCACCCCTCCACTTT. The chain employs TRBV2 and TRBJ1-6, with 10 nucleotides matching TRBD1. There are 14 residues in the CDR3. The V gene end was trimmed by 6 bases and the J gene end by 8 bases; junction bases not matched to a gene: 4. The germline CDR1 and CDR2 sequences are SNHLY and FYNNEI.

The J gene is TRBJ2-5, the V gene TRBV4-2; 10 bases map to TRBD2. The CDR3 length is 16 residues. Germline values: CDR1 LGHNA, CDR2 YNFKEQ. The junction had 6 bases not matched to a gene; V was cut back by 0 bases and J by 5 bases. As DNA, the CDR3 is TGTGCCAGCAGCCAAGATAACCAGCGGGAGGGGGAGACCCAGTACTTC. It encodes CASSQDNQREGETQYF.